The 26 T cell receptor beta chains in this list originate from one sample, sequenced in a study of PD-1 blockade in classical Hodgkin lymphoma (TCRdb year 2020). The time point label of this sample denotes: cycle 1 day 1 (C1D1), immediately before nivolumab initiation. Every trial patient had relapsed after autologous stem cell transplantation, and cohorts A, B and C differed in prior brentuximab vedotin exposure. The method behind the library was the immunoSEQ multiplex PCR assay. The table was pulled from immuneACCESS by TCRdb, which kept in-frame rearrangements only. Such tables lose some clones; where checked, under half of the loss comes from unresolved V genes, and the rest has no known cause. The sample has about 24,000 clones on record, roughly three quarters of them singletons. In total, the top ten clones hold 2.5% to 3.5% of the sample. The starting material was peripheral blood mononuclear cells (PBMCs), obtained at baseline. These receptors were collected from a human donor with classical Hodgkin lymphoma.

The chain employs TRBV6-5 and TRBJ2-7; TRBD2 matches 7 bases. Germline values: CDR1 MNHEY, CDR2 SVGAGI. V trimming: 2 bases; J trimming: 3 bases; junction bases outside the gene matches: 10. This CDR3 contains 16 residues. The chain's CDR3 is CASSYPRGTMGYEQYF. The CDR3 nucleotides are TGTGCCAGCAGTTACCCCCGCGGGACTATGGGCTACGAGCAGTACTTC.

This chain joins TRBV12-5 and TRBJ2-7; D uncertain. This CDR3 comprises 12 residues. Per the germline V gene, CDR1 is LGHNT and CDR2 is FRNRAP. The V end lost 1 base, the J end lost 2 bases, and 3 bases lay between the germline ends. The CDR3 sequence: CASGLGAYEQYF. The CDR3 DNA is TGTGCTAGTGGTTTGGGGGCCTACGAGCAGTACTTC. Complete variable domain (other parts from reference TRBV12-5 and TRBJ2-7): DARVTQTPRHKVTEMGQEVTMRCQPILGHNTVFWYRQTMMQGLELLAYFRNRAPLDDSGMPKDRFSAEMPDATLATLKIQPSEPRDSAVYFCASGLGAYEQYFGPGTRLTVT.

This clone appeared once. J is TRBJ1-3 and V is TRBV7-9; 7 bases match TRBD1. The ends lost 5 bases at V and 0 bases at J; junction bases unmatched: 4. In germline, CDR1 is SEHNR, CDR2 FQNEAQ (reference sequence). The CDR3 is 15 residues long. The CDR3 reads CASSGDRASGNTIYF. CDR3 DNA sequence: TGTGCCAGCAGCGGCGACAGGGCCTCTGGAAACACCATATATTTT.

CDR3 protein: CASSAYELAGVETQYF. In DNA, the CDR3 is TGTGCCAGCAGCGCATATGAGTTAGCGGGGGTTGAGACCCAGTACTTC. This chain connects TRBV7-9 to TRBJ2-5, with TRBD2 identical over 9 bases. The junction had 12 bases not matched to a gene; V was cut back by 5 bases and J by 5 bases. The length of the CDR3 is 16 residues. Germline V gene sequence: CDR1 SEHNR, CDR2 FQNEAQ (reference sequence).

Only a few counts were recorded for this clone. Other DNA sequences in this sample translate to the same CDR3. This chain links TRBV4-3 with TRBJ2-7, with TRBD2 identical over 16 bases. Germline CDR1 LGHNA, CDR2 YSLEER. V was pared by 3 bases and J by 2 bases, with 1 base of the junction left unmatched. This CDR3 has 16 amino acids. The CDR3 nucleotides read TGCGCCAGCAGCCAGGGGACTAGCGGGGGGGCCTACGAGCAGTACTTC. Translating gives CASSQGTSGGAYEQYF.

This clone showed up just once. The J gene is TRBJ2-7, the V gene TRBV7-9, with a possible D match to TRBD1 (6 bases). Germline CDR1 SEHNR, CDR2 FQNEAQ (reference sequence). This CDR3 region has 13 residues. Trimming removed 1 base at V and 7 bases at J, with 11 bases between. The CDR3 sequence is CASSLGTAFEQYF. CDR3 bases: TGTGCCAGCAGCTTAGGGACAGCTTTTGAGCAGTACTTC.

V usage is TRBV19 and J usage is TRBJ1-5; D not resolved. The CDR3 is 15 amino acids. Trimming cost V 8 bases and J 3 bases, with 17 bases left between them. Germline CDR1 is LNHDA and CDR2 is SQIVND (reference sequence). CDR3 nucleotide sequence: TGTGCCAGTGGGAACCATTGGGAGCTCAATCAGCCCCAGCATTTT. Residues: CASGNHWELNQPQHF.

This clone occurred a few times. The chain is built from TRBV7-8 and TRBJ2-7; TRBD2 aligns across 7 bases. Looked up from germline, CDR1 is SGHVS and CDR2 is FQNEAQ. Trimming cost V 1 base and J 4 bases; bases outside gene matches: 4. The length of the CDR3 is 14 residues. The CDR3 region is CASSLVVGGYEQYF. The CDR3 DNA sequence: TGTGCCAGCAGCTTAGTAGTCGGGGGGTACGAGCAGTACTTC.

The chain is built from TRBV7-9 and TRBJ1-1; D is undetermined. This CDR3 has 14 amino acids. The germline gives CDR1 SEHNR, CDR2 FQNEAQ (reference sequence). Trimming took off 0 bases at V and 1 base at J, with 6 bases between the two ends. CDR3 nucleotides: TGTGCCAGCAGCTTAGCTTCGGAGAACACTGAAGCTTTCTTT. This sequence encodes CASSLASENTEAFF.

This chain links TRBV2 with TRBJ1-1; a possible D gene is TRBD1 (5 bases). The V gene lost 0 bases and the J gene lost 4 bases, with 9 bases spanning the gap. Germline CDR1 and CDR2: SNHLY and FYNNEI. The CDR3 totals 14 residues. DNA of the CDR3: TGTGCCAGCAGTGAAGCAGGGGAAGGCACTGAAGCTTTCTTT. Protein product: CASSEAGEGTEAFF.

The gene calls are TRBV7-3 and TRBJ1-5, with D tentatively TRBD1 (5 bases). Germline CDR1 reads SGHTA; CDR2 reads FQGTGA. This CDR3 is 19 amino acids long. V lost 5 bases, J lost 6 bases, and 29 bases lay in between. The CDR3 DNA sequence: TGTGCCAGCAGCGCCCCCCGAGGGCAGGGCCCGTTCGGGGGTCAGCCCCAGCATTTT. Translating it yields CASSAPRGQGPFGGQPQHF. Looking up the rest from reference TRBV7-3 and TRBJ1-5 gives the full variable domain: GAGVSQTPSNKVTEKGKYVELRCDPISGHTALYWYRQSLGQGPEFLIYFQGTGAADDSGLPNDRFFAVRPEGSVSTLKIQRTERGDSAVYLCASSAPRGQGPFGGQPQHFGDGTRLSIL.

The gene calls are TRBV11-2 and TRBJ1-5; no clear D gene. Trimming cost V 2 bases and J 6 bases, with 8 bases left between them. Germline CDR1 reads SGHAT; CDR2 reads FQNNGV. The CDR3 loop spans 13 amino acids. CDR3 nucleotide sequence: TGTGCCAGCAGCTTAATAGGCAGTCAGCCCCAGCATTTT. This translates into CASSLIGSQPQHF.

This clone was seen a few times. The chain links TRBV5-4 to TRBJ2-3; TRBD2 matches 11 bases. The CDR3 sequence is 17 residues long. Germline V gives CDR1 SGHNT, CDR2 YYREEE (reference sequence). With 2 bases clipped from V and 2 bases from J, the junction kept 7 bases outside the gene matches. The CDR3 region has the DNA TGTGCCAGCAGCTTTTCACTAGCGGGGGCCGTCACAGATACGCAGTATTTT. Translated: CASSFSLAGAVTDTQYF.

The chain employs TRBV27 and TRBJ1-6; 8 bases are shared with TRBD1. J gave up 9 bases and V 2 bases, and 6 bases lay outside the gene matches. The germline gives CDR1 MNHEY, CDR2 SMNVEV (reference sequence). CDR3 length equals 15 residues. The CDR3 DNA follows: TGTGCCAGCAGTTTAGTGGGACAGGCCGGTTCACCCCTCCACTTT. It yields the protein CASSLVGQAGSPLHF.

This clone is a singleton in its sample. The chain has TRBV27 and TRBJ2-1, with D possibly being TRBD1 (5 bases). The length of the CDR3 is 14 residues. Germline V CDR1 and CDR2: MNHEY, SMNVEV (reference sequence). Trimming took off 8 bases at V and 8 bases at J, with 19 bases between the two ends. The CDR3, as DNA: TGTGCCAGCCAGGAATTAGGGGCCTCCCATGAGCAGTTCTTC. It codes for CASQELGASHEQFF.

Here the CDR3 DNA reads TGTGCCAGCAGTTTACAGGGGGTCGGCTATGGCTACACCTTC. This codes for CASSLQGVGYGYTF. This rearrangement joins TRBV28 to TRBJ1-2, with TRBD1 matching over 7 bases. This CDR3 spans 14 amino acids. Germline trimming cut 2 bases from V and 4 bases from J; bases unmatched to any gene: 4. The V gene's germline CDR1 is MDHEN and CDR2 SYDVKM.

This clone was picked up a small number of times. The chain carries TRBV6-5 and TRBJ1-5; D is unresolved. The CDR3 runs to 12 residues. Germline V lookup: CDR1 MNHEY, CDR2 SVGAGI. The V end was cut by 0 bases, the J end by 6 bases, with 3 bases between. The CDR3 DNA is TGTGCCAGCAGTTACTCGAGTCAGCCCCAGCATTTT. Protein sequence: CASSYSSQPQHF.

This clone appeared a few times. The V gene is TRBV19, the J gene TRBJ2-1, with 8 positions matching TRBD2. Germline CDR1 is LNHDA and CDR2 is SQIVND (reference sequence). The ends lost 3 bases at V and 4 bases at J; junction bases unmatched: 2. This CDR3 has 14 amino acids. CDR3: CASSIRGGYNEQFF. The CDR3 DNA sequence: TGTGCCAGTAGTATCCGGGGGGGGTACAATGAGCAGTTCTTC. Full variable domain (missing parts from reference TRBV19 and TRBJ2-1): DGGITQSPKYLFRKEGQNVTLSCEQNLNHDAMYWYRQDPGQGLRLIYYSQIVNDFQKGDIAEGYSVSREKKESFPLTVTSAQKNPTAFYLCASSIRGGYNEQFFGPGTRLTVL.

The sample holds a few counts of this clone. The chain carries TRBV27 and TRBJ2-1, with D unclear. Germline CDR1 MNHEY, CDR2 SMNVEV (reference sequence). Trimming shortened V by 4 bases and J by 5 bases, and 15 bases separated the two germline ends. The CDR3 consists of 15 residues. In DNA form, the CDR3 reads TGTGCCAGCAGTTCCAGTGTCCCCCTCAACAATGAGCAGTTCTTC. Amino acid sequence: CASSSSVPLNNEQFF.

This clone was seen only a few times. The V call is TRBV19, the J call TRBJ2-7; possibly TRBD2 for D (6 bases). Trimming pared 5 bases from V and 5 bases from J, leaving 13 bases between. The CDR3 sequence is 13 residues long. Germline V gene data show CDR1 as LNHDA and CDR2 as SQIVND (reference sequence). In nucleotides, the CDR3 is TGTGCCAGTAGTGTCGCGGGGTTTAACGAGCAGTACTTC. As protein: CASSVAGFNEQYF. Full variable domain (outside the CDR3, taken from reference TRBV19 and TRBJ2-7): DGGITQSPKYLFRKEGQNVTLSCEQNLNHDAMYWYRQDPGQGLRLIYYSQIVNDFQKGDIAEGYSVSREKKESFPLTVTSAQKNPTAFYLCASSVAGFNEQYFGPGTRLTVT.

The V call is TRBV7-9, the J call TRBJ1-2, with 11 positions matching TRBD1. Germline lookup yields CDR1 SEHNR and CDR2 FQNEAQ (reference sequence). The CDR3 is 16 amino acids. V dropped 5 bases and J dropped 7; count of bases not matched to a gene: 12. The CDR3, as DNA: TGTGCCAGCAGCCCAGTCGGGACAGGGGGGAATCCTGGCTACACCTTC. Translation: CASSPVGTGGNPGYTF. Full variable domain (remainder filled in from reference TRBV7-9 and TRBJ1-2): DTGVSQNPRHKITKRGQNVTFRCDPISEHNRLYWYRQTLGQGPEFLTYFQNEAQLEKSRLLSDRFSAERPKGSFSTLEIQRTEQGDSAMYLCASSPVGTGGNPGYTFGSGTRLTVV.

The DNA of the CDR3 is TGCGCCAGCCGTCAGACAGGGGACTACGAGCAGTACTTC. It encodes CASRQTGDYEQYF. This chain uses TRBV5-1 with TRBJ2-7, with 8 bases identical to TRBD1. V lost 7 bases, J lost 3 bases, and 6 bases stayed unmatched. CDR1 is SGHRS, CDR2 YFSETQ, per germline. The CDR3 totals 13 residues.

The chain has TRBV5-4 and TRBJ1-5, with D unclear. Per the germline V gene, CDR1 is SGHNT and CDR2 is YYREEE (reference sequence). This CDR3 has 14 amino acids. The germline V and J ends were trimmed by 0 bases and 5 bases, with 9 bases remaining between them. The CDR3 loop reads CASSLGPGDQPQHF. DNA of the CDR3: TGTGCCAGCAGCTTGGGGCCGGGAGATCAGCCCCAGCATTTT. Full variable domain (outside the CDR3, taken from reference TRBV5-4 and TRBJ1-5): ETGVTQSPTHLIKTRGQQVTLRCSSQSGHNTVSWYQQALGQGPQFIFQYYREEENGRGNFPPRFSGLQFPNYSSELNVNALELDDSALYLCASSLGPGDQPQHFGDGTRLSIL.

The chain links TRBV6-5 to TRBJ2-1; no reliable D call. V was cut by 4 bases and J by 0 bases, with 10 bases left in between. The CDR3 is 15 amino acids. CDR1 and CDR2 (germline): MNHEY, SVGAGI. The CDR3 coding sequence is TGTGCCAGCAGTTTCCTTTCGAGCTCCTACAATGAGCAGTTCTTC. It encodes CASSFLSSSYNEQFF.

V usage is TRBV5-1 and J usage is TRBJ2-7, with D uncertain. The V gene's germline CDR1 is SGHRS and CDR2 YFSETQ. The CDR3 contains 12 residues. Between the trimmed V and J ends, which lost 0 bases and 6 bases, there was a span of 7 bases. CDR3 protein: CASSLGRSEQYF. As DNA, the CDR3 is TGCGCCAGCAGCTTGGGGCGCAGCGAGCAGTACTTC.

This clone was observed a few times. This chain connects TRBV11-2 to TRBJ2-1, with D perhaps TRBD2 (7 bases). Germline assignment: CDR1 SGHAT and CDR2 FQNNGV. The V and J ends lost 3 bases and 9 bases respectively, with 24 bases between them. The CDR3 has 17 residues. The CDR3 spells CASSFYPNAGAQGEQFF. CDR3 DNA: TGTGCCAGCAGCTTTTACCCTAACGCGGGGGCACAGGGTGAGCAGTTCTTC.